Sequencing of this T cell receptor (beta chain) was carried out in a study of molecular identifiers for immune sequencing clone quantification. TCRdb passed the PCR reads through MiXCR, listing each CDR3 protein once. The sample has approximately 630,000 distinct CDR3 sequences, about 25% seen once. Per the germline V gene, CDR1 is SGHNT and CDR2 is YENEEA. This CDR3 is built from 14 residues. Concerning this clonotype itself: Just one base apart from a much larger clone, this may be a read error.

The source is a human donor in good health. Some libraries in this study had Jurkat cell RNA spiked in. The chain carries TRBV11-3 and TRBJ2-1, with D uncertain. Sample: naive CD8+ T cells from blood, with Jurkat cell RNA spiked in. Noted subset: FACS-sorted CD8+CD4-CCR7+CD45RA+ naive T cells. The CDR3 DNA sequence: TGTGCCAGCAGCTTACTGGGTCTTTACAATGCGCAGTTCTTC. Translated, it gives CASSLLGLYNAQFF. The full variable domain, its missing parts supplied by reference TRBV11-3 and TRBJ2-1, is EAGVVQSPRYKIIEKKQPVAFWCNPISGHNTLYWYLQNLGQGPELLIRYENEEAVDDSQLPKDRFSAERLKGVDSTLKIQPAELGDSAVYLCASSLLGLYNAQFFGPGTRLTVL.